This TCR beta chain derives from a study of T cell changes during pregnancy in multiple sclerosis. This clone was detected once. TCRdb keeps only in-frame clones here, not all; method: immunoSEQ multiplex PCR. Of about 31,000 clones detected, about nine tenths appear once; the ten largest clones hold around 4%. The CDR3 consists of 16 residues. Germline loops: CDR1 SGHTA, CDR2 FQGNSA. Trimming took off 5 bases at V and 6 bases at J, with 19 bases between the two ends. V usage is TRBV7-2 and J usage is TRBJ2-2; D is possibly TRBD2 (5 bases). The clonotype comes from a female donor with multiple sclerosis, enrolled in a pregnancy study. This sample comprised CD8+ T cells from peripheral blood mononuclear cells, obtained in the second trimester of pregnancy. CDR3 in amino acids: CASSPGPYTSPGELFF. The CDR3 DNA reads TGTGCCAGCAGCCCCGGACCCTATACTAGTCCCGGGGAGCTGTTTTTT.